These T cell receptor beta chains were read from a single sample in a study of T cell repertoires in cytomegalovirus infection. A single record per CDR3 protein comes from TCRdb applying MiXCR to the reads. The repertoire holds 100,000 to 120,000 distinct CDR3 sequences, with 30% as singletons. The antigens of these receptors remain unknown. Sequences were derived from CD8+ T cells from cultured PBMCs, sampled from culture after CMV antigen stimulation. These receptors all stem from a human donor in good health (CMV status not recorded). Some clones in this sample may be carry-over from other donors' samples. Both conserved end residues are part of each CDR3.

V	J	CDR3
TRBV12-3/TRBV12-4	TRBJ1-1	CASSSSYVNRGEAFF
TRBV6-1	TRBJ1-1	CASSEEGEVTEAFF
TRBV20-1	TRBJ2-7	CSATKRDRPRYEQYF
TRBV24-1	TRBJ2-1	CATSDPTGTPGLASYNEQFF
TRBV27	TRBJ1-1	CASSSHPFGTVGNTEAFF
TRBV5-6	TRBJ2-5	CASSRPGLSNQETQYF
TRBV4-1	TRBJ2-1	CASSVRLAGGSYNEQFF
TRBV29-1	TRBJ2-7	CSVEAGQGNEQYF
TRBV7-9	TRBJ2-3	CASIELWLGDISTDTQYF
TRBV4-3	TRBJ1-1	CASSQDRQGGGPEAFF
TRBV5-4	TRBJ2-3	CASSSGLAVTSTDTQYF
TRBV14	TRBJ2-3	CASSQDWGSTDTQYF
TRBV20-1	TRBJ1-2	CSAETGSTYGYTF
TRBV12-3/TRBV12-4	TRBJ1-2	CASSAWGQGHGYTF
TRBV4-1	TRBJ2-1	CASSQDPGFGNEQFF
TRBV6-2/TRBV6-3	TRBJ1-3	CASSVLGSSGNTIYF
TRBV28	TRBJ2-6	CASTFSPGQGYSGANVLTF
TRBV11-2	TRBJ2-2	CASSLYITGELFF
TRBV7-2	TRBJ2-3	CASSGRGAGPGDTQYF
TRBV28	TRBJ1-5	CASSLHRGNQPQHF
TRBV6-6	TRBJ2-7	CASSPSVPYGEQYF
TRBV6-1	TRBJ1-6	CASSPSPRQSRSPLHF
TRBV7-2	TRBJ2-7	CASGFRGVYYEQYF